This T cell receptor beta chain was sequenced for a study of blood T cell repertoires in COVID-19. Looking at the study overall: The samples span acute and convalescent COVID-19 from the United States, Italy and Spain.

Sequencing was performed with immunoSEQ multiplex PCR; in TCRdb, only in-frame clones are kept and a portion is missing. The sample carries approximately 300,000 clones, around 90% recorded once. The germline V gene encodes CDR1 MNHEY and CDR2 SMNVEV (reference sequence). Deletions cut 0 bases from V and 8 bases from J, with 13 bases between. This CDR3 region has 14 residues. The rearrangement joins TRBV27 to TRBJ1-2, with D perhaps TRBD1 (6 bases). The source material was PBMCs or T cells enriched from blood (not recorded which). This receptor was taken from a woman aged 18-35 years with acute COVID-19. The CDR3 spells CASSLSGAVQGYTF. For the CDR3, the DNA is TGTGCCAGCAGTTTATCGGGGGCAGTCCAGGGCTACACCTTC.